One T cell receptor (beta chain) is described in this entry. The antigen is not known. V was pared by 4 bases and J by 9 bases, with 7 bases of the junction left unmatched. The CDR3 is 14 residues long. Germline V gene data show CDR1 as SGHRS and CDR2 as YFSETQ. Normal lung was sampled as far from the tumour as possible, at least 3 cm. Template was genomic DNA from frozen, unsorted single-cell suspensions. The sample originates from a study of immune cell composition in non-small cell lung cancer. Study at large: Tumours were mainly lung adenocarcinoma or squamous cell carcinoma.

The method was immunoSEQ multiplex PCR; TCRdb's version includes in-frame clones alone and lacks a portion of them. The profile shows about 3,300 clones, less than 85% of them singletons. Regarding the study as a whole: Tumour TCR-beta clonality showed no significant link to smoking pack-years. Tumour-reactive clones were not shown to match dominant in vivo tumour clones.

Sequenced sample: non-adjacent lung tissue. The chain is built from TRBV5-1 and TRBJ2-3, with TRBD2 identical over 11 bases. The origin of this receptor is a human donor with non-small cell lung cancer. CDR3 loop: CASSHGLAGETQYF. The CDR3 DNA sequence: TGCGCCAGCAGCCACGGACTAGCGGGCGAAACGCAGTATTTT.